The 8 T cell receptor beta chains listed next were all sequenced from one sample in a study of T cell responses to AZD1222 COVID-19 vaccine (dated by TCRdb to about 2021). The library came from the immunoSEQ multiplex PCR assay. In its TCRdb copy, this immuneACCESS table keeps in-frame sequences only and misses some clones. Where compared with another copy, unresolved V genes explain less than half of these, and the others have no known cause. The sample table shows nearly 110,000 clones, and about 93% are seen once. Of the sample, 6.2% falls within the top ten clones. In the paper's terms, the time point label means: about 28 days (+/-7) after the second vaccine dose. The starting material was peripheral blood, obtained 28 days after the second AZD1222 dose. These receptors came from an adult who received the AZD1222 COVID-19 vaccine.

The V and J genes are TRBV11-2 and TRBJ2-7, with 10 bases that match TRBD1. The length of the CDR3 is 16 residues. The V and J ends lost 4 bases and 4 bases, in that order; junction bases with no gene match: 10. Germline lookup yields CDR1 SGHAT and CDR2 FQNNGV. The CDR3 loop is CASSSLRDRGSYEQYF. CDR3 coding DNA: TGTGCCAGCAGCTCACTCCGGGACAGGGGATCATACGAGCAGTACTTC.

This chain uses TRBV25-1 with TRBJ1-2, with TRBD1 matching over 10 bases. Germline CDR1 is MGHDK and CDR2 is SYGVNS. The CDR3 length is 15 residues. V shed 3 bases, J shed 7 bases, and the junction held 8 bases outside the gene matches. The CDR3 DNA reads TGTGCCAGCAGTGATCCCGGGACAGGGGACGCTGGCTACACCTTC. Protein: CASSDPGTGDAGYTF.

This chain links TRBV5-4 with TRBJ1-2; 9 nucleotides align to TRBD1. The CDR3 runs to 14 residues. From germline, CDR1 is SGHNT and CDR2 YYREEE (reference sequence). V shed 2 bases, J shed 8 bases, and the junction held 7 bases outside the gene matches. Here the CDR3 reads CASSLSGTGKGYTF. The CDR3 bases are TGTGCCAGCAGCTTATCCGGGACAGGGAAGGGCTACACCTTC.

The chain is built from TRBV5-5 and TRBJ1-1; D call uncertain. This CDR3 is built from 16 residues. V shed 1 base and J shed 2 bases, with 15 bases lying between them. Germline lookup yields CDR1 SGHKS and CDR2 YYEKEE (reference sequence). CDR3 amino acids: CASSLFSLRFNTEAFF. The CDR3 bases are TGTGCCAGCAGCTTGTTCTCCTTGAGATTTAACACTGAAGCTTTCTTT. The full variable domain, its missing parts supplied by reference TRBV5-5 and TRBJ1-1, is DAGVTQSPTHLIKTRGQQVTLRCSPISGHKSVSWYQQVLGQGPQFIFQYYEKEERGRGNFPDRFSARQFPNYSSELNVNALLLGDSALYLCASSLFSLRFNTEAFFGQGTRLTVV.

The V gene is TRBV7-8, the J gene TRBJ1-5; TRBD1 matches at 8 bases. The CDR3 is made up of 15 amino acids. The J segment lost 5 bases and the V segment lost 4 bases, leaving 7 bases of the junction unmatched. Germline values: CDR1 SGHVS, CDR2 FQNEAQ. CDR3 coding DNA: TGTGCCAGCAGCTCCCGGACAGGGCGGGATCAGCCCCAGCATTTT. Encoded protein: CASSSRTGRDQPQHF.

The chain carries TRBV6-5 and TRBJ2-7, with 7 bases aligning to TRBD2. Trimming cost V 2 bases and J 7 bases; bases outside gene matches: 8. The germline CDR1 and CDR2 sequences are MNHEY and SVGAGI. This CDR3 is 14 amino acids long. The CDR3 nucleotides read TGTGCCAGCAGTTACGGCGGGAGCCTGGTTGAGCAGTACTTC. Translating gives CASSYGGSLVEQYF.

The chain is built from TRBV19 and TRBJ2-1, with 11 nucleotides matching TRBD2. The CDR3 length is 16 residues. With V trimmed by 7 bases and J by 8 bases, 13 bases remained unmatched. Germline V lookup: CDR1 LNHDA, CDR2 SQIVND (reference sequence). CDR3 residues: CASTEAGGTSGYEQFF. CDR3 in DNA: TGTGCCAGTACCGAAGCGGGAGGGACTAGCGGCTATGAGCAGTTCTTC. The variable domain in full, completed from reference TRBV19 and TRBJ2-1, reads DGGITQSPKYLFRKEGQNVTLSCEQNLNHDAMYWYRQDPGQGLRLIYYSQIVNDFQKGDIAEGYSVSREKKESFPLTVTSAQKNPTAFYLCASTEAGGTSGYEQFFGPGTRLTVL.

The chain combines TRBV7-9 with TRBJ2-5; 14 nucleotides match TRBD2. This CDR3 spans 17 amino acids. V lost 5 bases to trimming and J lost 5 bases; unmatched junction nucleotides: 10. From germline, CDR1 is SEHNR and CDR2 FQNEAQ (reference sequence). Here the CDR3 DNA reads TGTGCCAGCAGCGACTGGACTAGCGGGAGGACCGGGGAGACCCAGTACTTC. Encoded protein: CASSDWTSGRTGETQYF. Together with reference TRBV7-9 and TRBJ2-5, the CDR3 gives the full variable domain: DTGVSQNPRHKITKRGQNVTFRCDPISEHNRLYWYRQTLGQGPEFLTYFQNEAQLEKSRLLSDRFSAERPKGSFSTLEIQRTEQGDSAMYLCASSDWTSGRTGETQYFGPGTRLLVL.